The 22 T cell receptor beta chains below all came from one sample that was sequenced in a study of T cells in localized non-small cell lung cancer. Sequencing used immunoSEQ multiplex PCR; TCRdb keeps in-frame clones, though not all of them. This table has 40,000 to 55,000 clones, approximately 80% appearing once. The material sequenced was peripheral blood mononuclear cells, taken before any cancer treatment. These receptors came from a man aged 40-75 years with stage III lung adenocarcinoma.

The chain joins TRBV5-1 to TRBJ2-3; 13 bases are a match to TRBD2. CDR3 size: 19 residues. The trim removed 0 bases at V and 0 bases at J, leaving 7 bases unmatched. Germline V gene sequence: CDR1 SGHRS, CDR2 YFSETQ. The CDR3 DNA sequence: TGCGCCAGCAGCTTGGCGATACTAGCGGGGGGGTTAAGCACAGATACGCAGTATTTT. Protein sequence: CASSLAILAGGLSTDTQYF.

The V and J genes are TRBV7-2 and TRBJ2-7; TRBD2 aligns across 13 bases. The V gene's germline CDR1 is SGHTA and CDR2 FQGNSA. The CDR3 loop spans 15 amino acids. V shed 5 bases, J shed 2 bases, and the junction held 3 bases outside the gene matches. CDR3 DNA sequence: TGTGCCAGCAGCCAGACTAGCGGGGGGACCTACGAGCAGTACTTC. This gives the protein CASSQTSGGTYEQYF.

As regards this clone: A junction end diverges from the germline sequence, so it may reflect a read error. The CDR3 sequence: CASSMWTKTATQYF. In nucleotides, the CDR3 is TGTGCCAGTAGTATGTGGACAAAGACAGCTACGCAGTATTTT. This chain uses TRBV19 with TRBJ2-3, with D perhaps matching TRBD1 (5 bases). Per the germline V gene, CDR1 is LNHDA and CDR2 is SQIVND (reference sequence). This CDR3 has 14 amino acids.

This chain joins TRBV14 and TRBJ2-7, with TRBD2 as a possible D gene (5 bases). Germline V CDR1 and CDR2: SGHDN, FVKESK. There are 15 residues in the CDR3. Trimming pared 0 bases from V and 2 bases from J, leaving 11 bases between. CDR3 DNA sequence: TGTGCCAGCAGCCAAGAGCTGGCTAGCCCCTACGAGCAGTACTTC. Protein product: CASSQELASPYEQYF.

The chain has TRBV14 and TRBJ2-7; D unresolved. Germline V gene sequence: CDR1 SGHDN, CDR2 FVKESK. Trimming pared 1 base from V and 2 bases from J, leaving 12 bases between. The length of the CDR3 is 15 residues. The CDR3 protein is CASSQVSTNTYEQYF. CDR3 sequence (DNA): TGTGCCAGCAGCCAAGTTTCCACCAATACCTACGAGCAGTACTTC.

The chain links TRBV6-4 to TRBJ2-7; 7 nucleotides line up with TRBD1. Unmatched junction bases numbered 10, after V lost 2 bases and J lost 6 bases. This CDR3 contains 15 residues. Germline CDR1 and CDR2: MRHNA and SNTAGT. CDR3 sequence (DNA): TGTGCCAGCAGTGACGATAACAGGGGATATTGCGAGCAGTACTTC. It encodes CASSDDNRGYCEQYF.

CDR3 bases: TGCGCCAGCAGTGAGTACAGGGCAGAGACCCAGTACTTC. Encoded protein: CASSEYRAETQYF. The rearrangement joins TRBV10-1 to TRBJ2-5, with TRBD1 as a possible D gene (6 bases). The V end lost 1 base, the J end lost 4 bases, and 7 bases lay between the germline ends. The CDR3 runs 13 residues. CDR1 is WNHNN, CDR2 SYGVQD, per germline (reference sequence).

This clone has a single count. The rearrangement links TRBV11-2 to TRBJ2-1; D not certain. V lost 0 bases and J lost 2, with 8 bases in between. Germline CDR1 is SGHAT and CDR2 is FQNNGV. The CDR3 extends over 15 amino acids. This CDR3 reads CASSLEDGPYNEQFF. In nucleotides, the CDR3 is TGTGCCAGCAGCTTAGAAGACGGACCCTACAATGAGCAGTTCTTC.

This rearrangement joins TRBV6-6 to TRBJ2-7; D remains ambiguous. CDR3 length: 15 amino acids. Germline CDR1 MNHNY, CDR2 SVGAGI (reference sequence). V lost 4 bases to trimming and J lost 6 bases, with 19 bases between them. The CDR3 nucleotides read TGTGCCAGCAGTTCCACCTGGACGGAATTCGGCGAGCAGTACTTC. Translated: CASSSTWTEFGEQYF.

This clone appeared once. V usage is TRBV7-8 and J usage is TRBJ1-1; 8 bases match TRBD1. This CDR3 has 11 amino acids. V gave up 5 bases and J gave up 9 bases; unmatched junction bases: 2. Per the germline V gene, CDR1 is SGHVS and CDR2 is FQNEAQ. CDR3 in DNA: TGTGCCAGCAGCCGACAGGGGAAAGCTTTCTTT. Protein: CASSRQGKAFF.

The chain carries TRBV2 and TRBJ1-2; D is undetermined. With 7 bases removed from V and 7 bases from J, the gap between germline ends came to 22 bases. The CDR3 spans 15 residues. Per germline, CDR1 SNHLY and CDR2 FYNNEI. CDR3 region: CASNGLDLRTIGYTF. CDR3 DNA sequence: TGTGCCAGCAATGGACTCGACCTGAGAACTATTGGCTACACCTTC.

This clone turned up a few times. The chain links TRBV7-6 to TRBJ1-5, with D tentatively TRBD1 (6 bases). V gave up 4 bases and J gave up 9 bases, with 13 bases separating them. The CDR3 is 13 residues long. Germline loops: CDR1 SGHVS, CDR2 FNYEAQ. The CDR3 bases are TGTGCCAGCAGCTCGGGGGGGGCTCGGCCCCAGCATTTT. Translating gives CASSSGGARPQHF.

There are a few counts of this clone. The chain recombines TRBV27 with TRBJ2-6; D is ambiguous. Trimming pared 3 bases from V and 4 bases from J, leaving 10 bases between. Looked up from germline, CDR1 is MNHEY and CDR2 is SMNVEV (reference sequence). This CDR3 region has 15 residues. The CDR3 is CASSLRPLGANVLTF. In nucleotides, the CDR3 is TGTGCCAGCAGTTTGCGGCCTCTGGGGGCCAACGTCCTGACTTTC.

The V call is TRBV27, the J call TRBJ2-3; 7 bases agree with TRBD2. Germline V gene lookup returns CDR1 MNHEY and CDR2 SMNVEV (reference sequence). This CDR3 is built from 14 residues. Trimming at V came to 3 bases and at J to 3 bases, leaving 3 bases not matched to a gene. The DNA for the CDR3 is TGTGCCAGCAGTTTCGGGGAGGGAACAGATACGCAGTATTTT. Translation: CASSFGEGTDTQYF.

The chain is built from TRBV9 and TRBJ2-5; a weak D match, TRBD2 (6 bases). This CDR3 contains 15 residues. V was pared by 0 bases and J by 9 bases, with 18 bases between. Germline values: CDR1 SGDLS, CDR2 YYNGEE. In DNA form, the CDR3 reads TGTGCCAGCAGCGTAGAGGACCGGGGCGGGGAGGCCCAGTACTTC. Its translation is CASSVEDRGGEAQYF.

This clone was detected only a few times. The chain couples TRBV4-2 to TRBJ1-3, with a weak D call TRBD1 (6 bases). In germline, CDR1 is LGHNA, CDR2 YNFKEQ. The V and J ends lost 1 base and 4 bases respectively, with 11 bases between them. The CDR3 runs 15 residues. In DNA form, the CDR3 reads TGTGCCAGCAGCCAAGTCGGGGGGCCCGGAAACACCATATATTTT. Amino acid sequence: CASSQVGGPGNTIYF.

The chain uses TRBV5-1 and TRBJ2-3; D is perhaps TRBD2 (5 bases). The V gene lost 0 bases and the J gene lost 0 bases, with 11 bases spanning the gap. The CDR3 sequence is 16 residues long. Germline CDR1 reads SGHRS; CDR2 reads YFSETQ. In nucleotides, the CDR3 is TGCGCCAGCAGCTTGGAAGCGGCCTCTAGCACAGATACGCAGTATTTT. Amino acids: CASSLEAASSTDTQYF.

The gene calls are TRBV19 and TRBJ2-7; D is possibly TRBD1 (6 bases). V was trimmed by 4 bases and J by 0 bases, leaving 10 bases between them. This CDR3 spans 14 amino acids. The germline gives CDR1 LNHDA, CDR2 SQIVND (reference sequence). The CDR3 sequence is CASSRGGSSYEQYF. CDR3 nucleotides: TGTGCCAGTAGTAGAGGGGGTAGCTCCTACGAGCAGTACTTC.

V and J are TRBV7-2 and TRBJ2-5; D remains ambiguous. The V and J ends lost 1 base and 0 bases respectively, with 6 bases between them. This CDR3 is 14 amino acids long. Germline CDR1 SGHTA, CDR2 FQGNSA. The CDR3 coding sequence is TGTGCCAGCAGCTTAGGGATTCACCAAGAGACCCAGTACTTC. Translation gives CASSLGIHQETQYF.

CDR3 DNA: TGTGCCATCAAGGGCTCCTCTGGGGCCAACGTCCTGACTTTC. This codes for CAIKGSSGANVLTF. This chain joins TRBV10-3 and TRBJ2-6, with D unresolved. Looked up from germline, CDR1 is ENHRY and CDR2 is SYGVKD. V lost 7 bases and J 0 bases, leaving 7 bases between the germline ends. The CDR3 loop spans 14 amino acids.

The sample holds one count of this clone. This sequence joins TRBV27 and TRBJ2-2; 8 positions agree with TRBD1. CDR3 size: 17 residues. The J segment lost 2 bases and the V segment lost 5 bases, leaving 10 bases of the junction unmatched. Germline V CDR1 and CDR2: MNHEY, SMNVEV (reference sequence). CDR3 nucleotides: TGTGCCAGCAGTCCTGGGTGGGGACAGGTTAACACCGGGGAGCTGTTTTTT. It is translated as CASSPGWGQVNTGELFF.

The CDR3 nucleotides are TGTGCCAGTAGTATACTAGCGGACGGGGAGCTGTTTTTT. Translated: CASSILADGELFF. The V gene is TRBV19, the J gene TRBJ2-2; 7 nucleotides align to TRBD2. The CDR3 has 13 amino acids. CDR1 is LNHDA, CDR2 SQIVND, per germline (reference sequence). V dropped 2 bases and J dropped 7; count of bases not matched to a gene: 1.